Listed below are T cell receptor beta chains from one sample, sequenced in a study of graft-versus-host responses after intestinal transplantation. Here immunoSEQ multiplex PCR was the method, and the copy in TCRdb shows in-frame clones only, minus some. The profile covers 90,000 to 100,000 clones, with around nine tenths appearing a single time and around 0.5% taken by the ten largest. No antigens are known for them. The sequences come from unstimulated CD8+ T cells sorted from spleen or lymph node cells, collected before intestinal transplant. All receptors derive from a human donor who received an intestinal transplant. Both conserved end residues are part of each CDR3. Each record gives: clone size, J gene, D gene, V gene, CDR3 protein, CDR3 DNA. D genes are given only for firm matches. A row's size may be missing; if present it is once, few, many or a size class.

>-|TRBJ2-7|TRBD2|TRBV11-2
CASSLPLSTSRSSYEQYF
TGTGCCAGCAGCTTACCCCTATCGACTAGCCGAAGCTCCTACGAGCAGTACTTC
>once|TRBJ2-3|-|TRBV7-8
CASSAGGDTQYF
TGTGCCAGCAGCGCTGGAGGAGATACGCAGTATTTT
>-|TRBJ2-5|TRBD1|TRBV5-4
CASSPDRPMYQETQYF
TGTGCCAGCAGCCCGGACAGGCCCATGTACCAAGAGACCCAGTACTTC
>-|TRBJ2-3|TRBD2|TRBV5-6
CASSPPTSGRADTQYF
TGTGCCAGCAGCCCGCCGACTAGCGGGAGGGCAGATACGCAGTATTTT
>-|TRBJ2-3|TRBD1|TRBV5-4
CASNPTGADTQYF
TGTGCCAGCAACCCAACAGGGGCCGATACGCAGTATTTT
>-|TRBJ2-7|TRBD1|TRBV6-1
CASSVYGTAYEQYF
TGTGCCAGCAGTGTCTACGGGACAGCATACGAGCAGTACTTC
>-|TRBJ1-1|-|TRBV6-5
CASSYGGMNTEAFF
TGTGCCAGCAGTTACGGAGGGATGAACACTGAAGCTTTCTTT
>-|TRBJ2-3|-|TRBV6-4
CASSDSGGTDTQYF
TGTGCCAGCAGTGACTCCGGGGGCACAGATACGCAGTATTTT
>-|TRBJ2-7|TRBD2|TRBV5-6
CASSLNPGLAVYEQYF
TGTGCCAGCAGCTTGAATCCGGGACTAGCGGTATACGAGCAGTACTTC
>-|TRBJ1-4|-|TRBV7-6
CASSLAGEDEKLFF
TGTGCCAGCAGCTTAGCCGGGGAGGATGAAAAACTGTTTTTT
>-|TRBJ1-2|TRBD1|TRBV7-9
CASSLDRDYGYTF
TGTGCCAGCAGTCTGGACAGGGATTACGGCTACACCTTC
>once|TRBJ1-1|-|TRBV28
CASSLSVLTVNTEAFF
TGTGCCAGCAGTTTATCGGTGCTGACTGTGAACACTGAAGCTTTCTTT
>-|TRBJ2-1|-|TRBV4-2
CASSQVEREQFF
TGTGCCAGCAGCCAAGTGGAGCGTGAGCAGTTCTTC
>-|TRBJ2-1|TRBD1|TRBV5-1
CASSLGQGMANEQFF
TGCGCCAGCAGCTTAGGACAGGGAATGGCCAATGAGCAGTTCTTC
>-|TRBJ2-1|-|TRBV15
CATSSTGSSYNEQFF
TGTGCCACCAGCAGTACAGGCAGCTCCTACAATGAGCAGTTCTTC
>-|TRBJ2-1|-|TRBV27
CASSGKVYNEQFF
TGTGCCAGCAGCGGGAAAGTCTACAATGAGCAGTTCTTC
>-|TRBJ1-2|-|TRBV27
CASSLLGGYGYTF
TGTGCCAGCAGTTTATTGGGGGGTTATGGCTACACCTTC
>-|TRBJ2-7|-|TRBV12-5
CASGLNPAYEQYF
TGTGCTAGTGGTTTGAACCCGGCCTACGAGCAGTACTTC
>-|TRBJ2-7|-|TRBV29-1
CSVVHRADGEQYF
TGCAGCGTTGTACACAGGGCGGACGGGGAGCAGTACTTC
>-|TRBJ1-1|-|TRBV30
CACTPGRGTEAFF
TGTGCCTGCACCCCCGGCAGGGGCACTGAAGCTTTCTTT
>-|TRBJ2-7|TRBD2|TRBV7-2
CASSFSSGGKDEQYF
TGTGCCAGCAGCTTTTCTAGCGGGGGCAAGGACGAGCAGTACTTC
>-|TRBJ2-1|TRBD2|TRBV29-1
CSAAGLAGRNEQFF
TGCAGCGCCGCGGGACTAGCGGGAAGGAATGAGCAGTTCTTC
>-|TRBJ1-2|TRBD1|TRBV9
CASSVEVTGGAGYGYTF
TGTGCCAGCAGCGTAGAGGTGACAGGGGGCGCAGGCTATGGCTACACCTTC
>-|TRBJ2-5|TRBD1|TRBV9
CASSDPGQGFAETQYF
TGTGCCAGCAGTGACCCGGGACAGGGGTTTGCAGAGACCCAGTACTTC
>-|TRBJ1-1|TRBD1|TRBV19
CASSLTGGATEAFF
TGTGCCAGTAGCCTAACAGGGGGCGCGACTGAAGCTTTCTTT
>-|TRBJ2-1|-|TRBV2
CASKREPTYNEQFF
TGTGCCAGCAAACGGGAGCCCACCTACAATGAGCAGTTCTTC
>-|TRBJ1-1|-|TRBV7-9
CASSLAREGAFF
TGTGCCAGCAGCTTAGCGCGGGAAGGGGCTTTCTTT
>-|TRBJ2-5|-|TRBV5-1
CASGGRKETQYF
TGCGCCAGCGGTGGGAGGAAAGAGACCCAGTACTTC
>-|TRBJ2-7|-|TRBV2
CASQGGSYEQYF
TGTGCCAGCCAAGGGGGCTCCTACGAGCAGTACTTC
>-|TRBJ2-1|-|TRBV10-2
CASSAKISETDNEQFF
TGCGCCAGCAGTGCTAAGATCTCCGAGACAGACAATGAGCAGTTCTTC
>-|TRBJ2-1|TRBD2|TRBV10-2
CASSPSGDPYNEQFF
TGCGCCAGCAGCCCGAGCGGGGACCCCTACAATGAGCAGTTCTTC
>-|TRBJ2-7|-|TRBV28
CASSPLGGPFEQYF
TGTGCCAGCAGTCCCCTAGGAGGGCCATTCGAGCAGTACTTC
>once|TRBJ1-1|TRBD1|TRBV7-9
CASSRTGGMDTEAFF
TGTGCCAGCAGCCGGACAGGGGGGATGGACACTGAAGCTTTCTTT
>-|TRBJ2-1|-|TRBV11-2
CASSLVGLEYNEQFF
TGTGCCAGCAGCTTGGTGGGACTCGAATACAATGAGCAGTTCTTC
>-|TRBJ2-1|-|TRBV4-1
CASSTRQGNNEQFF
TGCGCCAGCTCGACGAGGCAGGGGAACAATGAGCAGTTCTTC
>-|TRBJ2-1|-|TRBV11-2
CASSSSTPNEQFF
TGTGCCAGCAGCTCCTCTACTCCCAATGAGCAGTTCTTC